This T cell receptor beta chain was recovered during a study of CD8 T cells in ankylosing spondylitis. Study-level findings and limits: Apparently characteristic of ankylosing spondylitis blood was a TCR beta motif (under ten highly homologous variants). Earlier authors reported some of these motif variants in reactive arthritis synovial fluid and blood. Matched ankylosing spondylitis synovial fluid reportedly contained a significantly enriched population of disease-linked clones.

The CDR3 has 15 amino acids. The germline gives CDR1 SGHRS, CDR2 YFSETQ. V shed 4 bases and J shed 0 bases, with 11 bases lying between them. TCRdb re-called the 5' RACE reads with MiXCR, one entry per CDR3 protein. The profile shows approximately 42,000 distinct CDR3 sequences, approximately 10% of them singletons. The table lists this clonotype with many counts. Antigen: not known. Sequencing input: blood, either unsorted or a sorted T cell fraction (not recorded which). The TCR was taken from a male donor with ankylosing spondylitis or in good health (not recorded which). The rearrangement links TRBV5-1 to TRBJ2-1; no clear D. The CDR3 bases are TGCGCCAGCAGCCGGACGGCCAGCTCCTACAATGAGCAGTTCTTC. This encodes CASSRTASSYNEQFF.